These 22 T cell receptor beta chains were all obtained from the same sample, sequenced in a study of blood T cell repertoires in COVID-19. Sequencing used immunoSEQ multiplex PCR; TCRdb keeps in-frame clones, though not all of them. The repertoire holds some 100,000 clones, with approximately 91% as singletons. Sequenced sample: peripheral blood. Receptor source: a human donor with active COVID-19. The donor label of this sample is uncertain.

CDR3 in amino acids: CASSLLAGGVANIQYF. CDR3 sequence (DNA): TGTGCCAGCAGTTTATTGGCGGGTGGAGTCGCAAACATTCAGTACTTC. The genes are TRBV28 and TRBJ2-4; possibly TRBD2 for D (5 bases). Germline V lookup: CDR1 MDHEN, CDR2 SYDVKM. The CDR3 has 16 amino acids. The V end was cut by 1 base, the J end by 6 bases, with 16 bases between.

The sample holds one count of this clone. The genes are TRBV9 and TRBJ1-2, with D possibly TRBD1 on 6 matching bases. Germline lookup yields CDR1 SGDLS and CDR2 YYNGEE. The CDR3 runs 14 residues. V was trimmed by 5 bases and J by 0 bases, leaving 11 bases between them. The CDR3: CASSPGESNYGYTF. CDR3 in DNA: TGTGCCAGCAGTCCAGGGGAGTCTAACTATGGCTACACCTTC.

The gene calls are TRBV11-2 and TRBJ2-3; 8 bases agree with TRBD2. There are 16 residues in the CDR3. Losses at the gene ends were 2 bases for V and 0 bases for J; bases not matched to a gene: 4. Germline CDR1 SGHAT, CDR2 FQNNGV. CDR3 sequence (DNA): TGTGCCAGCAGCTTAATTAGCGGGGAAAGCACAGATACGCAGTATTTT. Protein product: CASSLISGESTDTQYF.

The DNA of the CDR3 is TGTGCCAGCAGCCAAACGCCACAGGGTTGGGATTCACCCCTCCACTTT. It yields the protein CASSQTPQGWDSPLHF. This chain uses TRBV4-2 with TRBJ1-6; D possibly corresponds to TRBD1 (6 bases). Germline loops: CDR1 LGHNA, CDR2 YNFKEQ. V lost 2 bases to trimming and J lost 8 bases, with 16 bases between them. This CDR3 spans 16 amino acids.

The chain has TRBV4-2 and TRBJ2-1, with D uncertain. The CDR3 is 15 residues long. The V end lost 1 base, the J end lost 5 bases, and 12 bases lay between the germline ends. Germline V lookup: CDR1 LGHNA, CDR2 YNFKEQ. The CDR3 loop is CASSQGTGQDNEQFF. The DNA for the CDR3 is TGTGCCAGCAGCCAAGGAACTGGGCAGGACAATGAGCAGTTCTTC.

This rearrangement joins TRBV6-5 to TRBJ1-2; 7 bases match TRBD1. This CDR3 is built from 15 residues. The V gene's germline CDR1 is MNHEY and CDR2 SVGAGI. Trimming cost V 5 bases and J 5 bases; bases outside gene matches: 11. CDR3 nucleotide sequence: TGTGCCAGCAGTCGACGGACAGGCTTTTCTTATGGCTACACCTTC. It is translated as CASSRRTGFSYGYTF.

V is TRBV15 and J is TRBJ1-2; D ambiguous. With 1 base removed from V and 3 bases from J, the gap between germline ends came to 9 bases. Germline-derived CDR1 and CDR2 are LNHNV and YYDKDF (reference sequence). The CDR3 runs to 14 residues. The CDR3 sequence: CATSRAGGYYGYTF. In DNA, the CDR3 is TGTGCCACCAGCAGAGCCGGAGGGTACTATGGCTACACCTTC.

The chain links TRBV9 to TRBJ2-5; D may be TRBD2 (5 bases). The CDR3 covers 14 residues. V dropped 3 bases and J dropped 5 bases, with 14 bases sitting between them. Germline loops: CDR1 SGDLS, CDR2 YYNGEE. The CDR3, as DNA: TGTGCCAGCAGCGGGGCACCGAGGGCGGAGACCCAGTACTTC. Protein: CASSGAPRAETQYF.

V is TRBV5-1 and J is TRBJ1-6, with D unresolved. V lost 2 bases and J 8 bases, leaving 14 bases between the germline ends. Germline CDR1 is SGHRS and CDR2 is YFSETQ. This CDR3 comprises 15 residues. CDR3 sequence (DNA): TGCGCCAGCAGCTTACAGCGGGTGGGTGATTCACCCCTCCACTTT. This gives the protein CASSLQRVGDSPLHF.

J is TRBJ2-7 and V is TRBV3-1 (or the pseudogene TRBV3-2); D not certain. The germline CDR1 and CDR2 sequences are LGHDT and YNNKEL (reference sequence). This CDR3 contains 15 residues. Trimming took 0 bases from V and 2 from J, leaving 11 bases between them. The CDR3 DNA follows: TGTGCCAGCAGCCAAGATCCCGCCAGAACCTACGAGCAGTACTTC. This gives the protein CASSQDPARTYEQYF.

This clone was recorded only once. The CDR3 here is CASSELRDTGELFF. The CDR3 bases are TGTGCCAGCAGTGAACTTAGAGATACCGGGGAGCTGTTTTTT. The V and J genes are TRBV6-1 and TRBJ2-2, with D hard to call. Germline CDR1 reads MNHNS; CDR2 reads SASEGT. The CDR3 runs 14 residues. V was pared by 2 bases and J by 5 bases, with 9 bases between.

The J gene is TRBJ2-1, the V gene TRBV7-9, with 10 nucleotides matching TRBD2. V lost 5 bases, J lost 7 bases, and 8 bases stayed unmatched. This CDR3 is built from 15 residues. CDR1 is SEHNR, CDR2 FQNEAQ, per germline (reference sequence). This CDR3 is CASSRLLAGGNEQFF. CDR3 nucleotide sequence: TGTGCCAGCAGCCGGCTTTTAGCGGGGGGTAATGAGCAGTTCTTC.

The rearrangement uses TRBV2 and TRBJ1-1; D possibly corresponds to TRBD1 (6 bases). The CDR3 length is 14 residues. The germline V and J ends were trimmed by 6 bases and 4 bases, with 15 bases remaining between them. Germline lookup yields CDR1 SNHLY and CDR2 FYNNEI. The CDR3 spells CASRDTQGPTEAFF. CDR3 DNA: TGTGCCAGCAGAGACACACAGGGTCCCACTGAAGCTTTCTTT.

This chain joins TRBV9 and TRBJ2-1, with 7 bases identical to TRBD1. This CDR3 spans 16 amino acids. CDR1 is SGDLS and CDR2 is YYNGEE in the germline V gene. V lost 0 bases and J lost 2; bases outside the gene matches: 5. The CDR3 spells CASSVEQGVAYNEQFF. As DNA, the CDR3 is TGTGCCAGCAGCGTAGAGCAGGGGGTTGCCTACAATGAGCAGTTCTTC.

The chain recombines TRBV11-2 with TRBJ2-7, with D possibly being TRBD1 (6 bases). V was cut by 7 bases and J by 4 bases, with 11 bases left in between. The CDR3 totals 12 residues. From germline, CDR1 is SGHAT and CDR2 FQNNGV. The CDR3 DNA reads TGTGCCAGCACACAGGGTCAGTACGAGCAGTACTTC. Encoded protein: CASTQGQYEQYF.

The V gene is TRBV9, the J gene TRBJ2-7, with a possible D match to TRBD2 (6 bases). Trimming removed 4 bases from V and 6 bases from J, with 14 bases in between. Germline V CDR1 and CDR2: SGDLS, YYNGEE. The CDR3 is made up of 13 amino acids. This CDR3 reads CASSTGGGSEQYF. The CDR3 DNA reads TGTGCCAGCAGCACCGGTGGAGGGTCCGAGCAGTACTTC.

The V and J genes are TRBV15 and TRBJ2-3, with TRBD1 matching 7 bases. The V segment lost 1 base and the J segment 3 bases; nucleotides outside the gene matches: 7. This CDR3 region has 16 residues. CDR1 is LNHNV, CDR2 YYDKDF, per germline (reference sequence). CDR3 loop: CATSRVTGTTTDTQYF. In DNA, the CDR3 is TGTGCCACCAGCAGAGTGACAGGGACGACGACAGATACGCAGTATTTT. The whole variable domain, remainder taken from reference TRBV15 and TRBJ2-3, is DAMVIQNPRYQVTQFGKPVTLSCSQTLNHNVMYWYQQKSSQAPKLLFHYYDKDFNNEADTPDNFQSRRPNTSFCFLDIRSPGLGDTAMYLCATSRVTGTTTDTQYFGPGTRLTVL.

The gene calls are TRBV25-1 and TRBJ1-5, with 7 bases aligning to TRBD1. V shed 1 base, J shed 2 bases, and the junction held 2 bases outside the gene matches. Germline CDR1 reads MGHDK; CDR2 reads SYGVNS. The CDR3 is 15 amino acids. The CDR3 is CASSEFGQGNQPQHF. CDR3 bases: TGTGCCAGCAGTGAATTTGGACAGGGCAATCAGCCCCAGCATTTT.

The V and J genes are TRBV6-1 and TRBJ2-5, with D possibly matching TRBD2 (6 bases). Germline values: CDR1 MNHNS, CDR2 SASEGT. The CDR3 is 15 amino acids. Deletions cut 1 base from V and 0 bases from J, with 9 bases between. CDR3 loop: CASSEGRDYQETQYF. In DNA form, the CDR3 reads TGTGCCAGCAGTGAAGGGCGGGACTACCAAGAGACCCAGTACTTC.

The gene calls are TRBV7-2 and TRBJ2-7; 11 nucleotides agree with TRBD2. The CDR3 is 17 residues long. V dropped 2 bases and J dropped 0; count of bases not matched to a gene: 6. CDR1 is SGHTA and CDR2 is FQGNSA in the germline V gene. The chain's CDR3 is CASSLSLLAGVSYEQYF. The CDR3, as DNA: TGTGCCAGCAGCTTATCGTTACTAGCGGGGGTCTCCTACGAGCAGTACTTC.

The sample holds one count of this clone. V and J are TRBV28 and TRBJ1-2; no clear D gene. The CDR3 length is 16 residues. CDR1 and CDR2 from the germline V gene are MDHEN and SYDVKM. V was shortened by 4 bases and J by 4 bases, with 19 bases between the two germline ends. CDR3 sequence: CASSSLQAGTSYGYTF. CDR3 DNA sequence: TGTGCCAGCAGTTCGCTTCAGGCGGGCACCTCCTATGGCTACACCTTC.

The chain joins TRBV6-1 to TRBJ1-2, with TRBD1 as a possible D gene (6 bases). Germline CDR1 MNHNS, CDR2 SASEGT. This CDR3 contains 15 residues. Trimming pared 2 bases from V and 3 bases from J, leaving 13 bases between. The CDR3 DNA reads TGTGCCAGCAGTGAAACTAACAGGGTATACTATGGCTACACCTTC. The encoded protein is CASSETNRVYYGYTF.